The rows below give T cell receptor beta chains drawn from one sample of a study of cytomegalovirus exposure and HLA in healthy donors. Profiled with immunoSEQ multiplex PCR; TCRdb holds only in-frame clones, not every one. This table has 180,000 or so clones, 80% to 90% appearing once. The material sequenced was PBMCs. Receptors were obtained from a man between 18 and 35 years old in good health and CMV-seropositive. The CDR3 runs from the conserved cysteine through the conserved F or W.

CDR3aa: CSVGTRDEQYF
v_gene: TRBV29-1
j_gene: TRBJ2-7

CDR3aa: CASSGGTVLHEQYF
v_gene: TRBV6-1
j_gene: TRBJ2-7

CDR3aa: CASSEPGTGGTEAFF
v_gene: TRBV5-4
j_gene: TRBJ1-1

CDR3aa: CASSGMTGVTEAFF
v_gene: TRBV2
j_gene: TRBJ1-1

CDR3aa: CASSLVIAGGEDTQYF
v_gene: TRBV5-1
j_gene: TRBJ2-3

CDR3aa: CASSETWSNTEAFF
v_gene: TRBV6-1
j_gene: TRBJ1-1

CDR3aa: CASSLGGYQPQHF
v_gene: TRBV5-8
j_gene: TRBJ1-5

CDR3aa: CASSSGPRLGTLDEQYF
v_gene: TRBV5-1
j_gene: TRBJ2-7

CDR3aa: CASRRSGVPQETQYF
v_gene: TRBV6-5
j_gene: TRBJ2-5

CDR3aa: CASSPPVQETQYF
v_gene: TRBV18
j_gene: TRBJ2-5

CDR3aa: CASSRLGVAEAFF
v_gene: TRBV14
j_gene: TRBJ1-1

CDR3aa: CASSVASGTSGGAVFDEQFF
v_gene: TRBV9
j_gene: TRBJ2-1

CDR3aa: CASRNTGPYNSPLHF
v_gene: TRBV27
j_gene: TRBJ1-6

CDR3aa: CASSLWDPSGGRSYEQYF
v_gene: TRBV5-6
j_gene: TRBJ2-7

CDR3aa: CASSGQGSSPLHF
v_gene: TRBV7-9
j_gene: TRBJ1-6

CDR3aa: CASSITEETQYF
v_gene: TRBV2
j_gene: TRBJ2-5

CDR3aa: CASSLVEADTQYF
v_gene: TRBV6-5
j_gene: TRBJ2-3

CDR3aa: CATSSGIGVNTGELFF
v_gene: TRBV15
j_gene: TRBJ2-2

CDR3aa: CASSEAGVNYGYTF
v_gene: TRBV2
j_gene: TRBJ1-2

CDR3aa: CASSVSTGTPAYF
v_gene: TRBV9
j_gene: TRBJ2-7

CDR3aa: CASSSTSGTQYF
v_gene: TRBV19
j_gene: TRBJ2-3

CDR3aa: CASSEVTGGELFF
v_gene: TRBV6-1
j_gene: TRBJ2-2

CDR3aa: CAISGRDEQFF
v_gene: TRBV10-3
j_gene: TRBJ2-1

CDR3aa: CASRISGLGQPQHF
v_gene: TRBV27
j_gene: TRBJ1-5

CDR3aa: CASSLMRSSGNTIYF
v_gene: TRBV5-8
j_gene: TRBJ1-3

CDR3aa: CASSLAGGTDTQYF
v_gene: TRBV25-1
j_gene: TRBJ2-3

CDR3aa: CAISGASGSYNEQFF
v_gene: TRBV10-3
j_gene: TRBJ2-1

CDR3aa: CASSLGRSYEQYF
v_gene: TRBV27
j_gene: TRBJ2-7

CDR3aa: CASGRRGGGGAEAFF
v_gene: TRBV7-2
j_gene: TRBJ1-1

CDR3aa: CASSQGTADTSTDTQYF
v_gene: TRBV5-1
j_gene: TRBJ2-3

CDR3aa: CASSIRDWSYEQYF
v_gene: TRBV9
j_gene: TRBJ2-7